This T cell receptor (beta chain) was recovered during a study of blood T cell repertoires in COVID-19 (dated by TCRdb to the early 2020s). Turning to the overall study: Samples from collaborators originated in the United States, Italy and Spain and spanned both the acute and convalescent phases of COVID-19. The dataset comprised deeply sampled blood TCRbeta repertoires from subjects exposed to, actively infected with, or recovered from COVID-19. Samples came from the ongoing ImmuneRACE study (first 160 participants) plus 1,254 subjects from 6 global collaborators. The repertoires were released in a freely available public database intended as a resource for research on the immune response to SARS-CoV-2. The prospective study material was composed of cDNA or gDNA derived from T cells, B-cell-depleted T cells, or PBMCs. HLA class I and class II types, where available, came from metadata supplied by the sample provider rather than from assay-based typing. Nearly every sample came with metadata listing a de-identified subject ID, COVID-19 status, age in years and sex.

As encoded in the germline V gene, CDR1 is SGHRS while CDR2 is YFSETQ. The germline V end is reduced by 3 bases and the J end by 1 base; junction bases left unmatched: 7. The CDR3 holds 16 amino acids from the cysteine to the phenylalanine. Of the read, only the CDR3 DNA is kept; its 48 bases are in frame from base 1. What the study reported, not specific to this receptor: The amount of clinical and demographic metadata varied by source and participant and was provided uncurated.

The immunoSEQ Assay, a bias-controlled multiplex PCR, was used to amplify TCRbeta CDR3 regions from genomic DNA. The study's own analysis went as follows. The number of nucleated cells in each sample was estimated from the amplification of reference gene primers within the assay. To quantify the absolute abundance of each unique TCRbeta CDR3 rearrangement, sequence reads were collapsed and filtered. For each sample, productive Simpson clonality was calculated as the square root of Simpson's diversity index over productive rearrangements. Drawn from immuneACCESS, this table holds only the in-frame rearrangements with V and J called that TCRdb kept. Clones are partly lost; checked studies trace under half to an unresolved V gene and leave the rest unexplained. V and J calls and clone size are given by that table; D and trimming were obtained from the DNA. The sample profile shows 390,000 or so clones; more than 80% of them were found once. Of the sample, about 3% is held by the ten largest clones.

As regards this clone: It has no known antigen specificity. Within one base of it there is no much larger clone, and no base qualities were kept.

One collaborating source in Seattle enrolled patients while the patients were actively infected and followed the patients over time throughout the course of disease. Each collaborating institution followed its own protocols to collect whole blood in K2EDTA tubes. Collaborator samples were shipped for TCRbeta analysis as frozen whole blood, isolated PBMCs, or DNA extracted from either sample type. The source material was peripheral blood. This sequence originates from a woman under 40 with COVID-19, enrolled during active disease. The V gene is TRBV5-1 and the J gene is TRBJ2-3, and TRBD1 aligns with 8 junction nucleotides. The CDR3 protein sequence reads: CASSSLLTGGTDTQYF. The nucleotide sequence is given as TGCGCCAGCAGCTCCCTATTGACAGGGGGCACAGATACGCAGTATTTT.